This TCR beta chain was sequenced for a study of cytomegalovirus exposure and HLA in healthy donors. Study-wide results and limits: There were a few CMV-associated chains whose specificity for CMV antigens was confirmed in vitro. What a later analysis reportedly showed was that an Asian-associated ancestry cluster had fewer N-insertions than the approximately 670-donor mean. A likely sequencing artifact accounted for one observed cluster of highly shared sequence variants.

This PCR relied on a set of 60 Vbeta primers and 13 Jbeta primers. Generated by immunoSEQ multiplex PCR, the TCRdb table keeps only in-frame clones and is missing some. The sample has about 170,000 clones; 70% to 90% are singletons. The CDR3 has 13 amino acids. CDR1 and CDR2 (germline): KGHSH, LQKENI. Trimming removed 8 bases from V and 4 bases from J; junction bases left unmatched: 7. A remark on this clone: Its antigen is unknown.

The chain recombines TRBV18 with TRBJ1-2, with 7 bases that match TRBD1. Source material: PBMCs. The clonotype originates from a man between 18 and 29 years old in good health and CMV-seropositive. The CDR3 sequence: CASTEGAAYGYTF. CDR3 in DNA: TGTGCCAGCACCGAGGGGGCGGCCTATGGCTACACCTTC.